The 25 T cell receptor beta chains listed next were all sequenced from one sample in a study of regulatory T cells in long-lasting Graves disease. The time point: newly diagnosed GD, antithyroid drugs for less than 3 months. Extracted RNA from PBMCs served as the source of the TCR library. Library construction for TCR beta used iRepertoire HTBI primers and Arm-PCR of CDR3 regions. TCRdb ran MiXCR on the multiplex PCR reads and lists one entry per CDR3 protein. The data show about 220,000 distinct CDR3 sequences, roughly a fifth seen once. These same records also appear under a second study, on T cells in Graves' hyperthyroidism and ophthalmopathy.

The sample in question was peripheral blood mononuclear cells (PBMCs), obtained at new diagnosis, from a patient treated with antithyroid drugs. The origin of the receptors is a woman aged 30 to 39 with Graves disease.

In its sample, this clonotype was seen a few times. V usage is TRBV20-1 and J usage is TRBJ1-2, with D possibly matching TRBD1 (5 bases). CDR3 size: 14 residues. V was clipped by 6 bases and J by 4 bases, with 18 bases between them. Germline V lookup: CDR1 DFQATT, CDR2 SNEGSKA (reference sequence). CDR3 loop: CSAAGRGVSYGYTF. CDR3 nucleotide sequence: TGCAGTGCCGCCGGGAGGGGAGTGTCCTATGGCTACACCTTC.

This clonotype has only a few counts. The genes are TRBV28 and TRBJ1-1; a possible D gene is TRBD1 (5 bases). CDR1 is MDHEN, CDR2 SYDVKM, per germline. CDR3 length: 10 residues. Trimming shortened V by 7 bases and J by 7 bases, and 7 bases separated the two germline ends. CDR3 nucleotide sequence: TGTGCCAGCAAGAGGGGTGAAGCTTTCTTT. This codes for CASKRGEAFF. Drawing the rest from reference TRBV28 and TRBJ1-1, the complete variable domain is DVKVTQSSRYLVKRTGEKVFLECVQDMDHENMFWYRQDPGLGLRLIYFSYDVKMKEKGDIPEGYSVSREKKERFSLILESASTNQTSMYLCASKRGEAFFGQGTRLTVV.

In the case of this clonotype: It is likely a read error: a sequence one base away is far more abundant. The V and J genes are TRBV3-1 and TRBJ1-4, with a possible D match to TRBD1 (5 bases). Per the germline V gene, CDR1 is LGHDT and CDR2 is YNNKEL (reference sequence). V was cut by 6 bases and J by 0 bases, with 14 bases left in between. This CDR3 region has 16 residues. CDR3 sequence (DNA): TGTGCCAGCAGTTACGTCCGGGGGGCAACTAATGAAAAACTGTTTTTT. Translated, it gives CASSYVRGATNEKLFF.

V and J are TRBV5-6 and TRBJ1-5; weak D call: TRBD1 (6 bases). Germline CDR1 is SGHDT and CDR2 is YYEEEE. Trimming cost V 4 bases and J 5 bases, with 13 bases left between them. CDR3 length: 14 amino acids. CDR3: CASSKRQVYQPQHF. In DNA, the CDR3 is TGTGCCAGCAGCAAGAGACAGGTCTATCAGCCCCAGCATTTT.

In its sample, this clonotype was seen many times. V usage is TRBV11-2 and J usage is TRBJ2-5; 8 bases agree with TRBD1. In germline, CDR1 is SGHAT, CDR2 FQNNGV. The CDR3 extends over 14 amino acids. Trimming cost V 1 base and J 8 bases; bases outside gene matches: 6. The CDR3 nucleotides read TGTGCCAGCAGCTTAGGGACAGGGCAAGGAACCCAGTACTTC. Protein product: CASSLGTGQGTQYF.

J is TRBJ1-5 and V is TRBV2; D perhaps matches TRBD1 (5 bases). V lost 11 bases, J lost 7 bases, and 18 bases lay in between. CDR3 length: 13 amino acids. The germline CDR1 and CDR2 sequences are SNHLY and FYNNEI. The CDR3 bases are TGTGCCGGAGGGGACCGACTTGCCCAGCCCCAGCATTTT. Translation: CAGGDRLAQPQHF.

Comments on this clonotype: A clone one base away is much larger, so this may be a read error. CDR3 nucleotides: TGTGCCAGCAGTTTAAAATGGAGCAATCAGCCCCAGCATTTT. The encoded protein is CASSLKWSNQPQHF. J is TRBJ1-5 and V is TRBV6-9; D is unclear. This CDR3 has 14 amino acids. The germline gives CDR1 MNHGY, CDR2 SVAAGI. Between the trimmed V and J ends, which lost 4 bases and 1 base, there was a span of 8 bases.

This clonotype was counted ten times or more. The chain is built from TRBV28 and TRBJ1-2, with D perhaps matching TRBD1 (5 bases). The CDR3 totals 15 residues. Germline assignment: CDR1 MDHEN and CDR2 SYDVKM. Trimming shortened V by 1 base and J by 4 bases, and 13 bases separated the two germline ends. The CDR3 loop reads CASSLSQWGSYGYTF. The DNA for the CDR3 is TGTGCCAGCAGTTTATCCCAGTGGGGGAGCTATGGCTACACCTTC.

The chain carries TRBV20-1 and TRBJ2-5; TRBD2 matches 11 bases. V shed 4 bases, J shed 0 bases, and the junction held 7 bases outside the gene matches. The length of the CDR3 is 16 residues. The V gene's germline CDR1 is DFQATT and CDR2 SNEGSKA (reference sequence). The CDR3 loop is CSANRPGLADQETQYF. CDR3 coding DNA: TGCAGTGCTAACCGACCGGGACTAGCGGACCAAGAGACCCAGTACTTC.

This clonotype was counted ten times or more. The V and J genes are TRBV12-3 or TRBV12-4 and TRBJ2-3; 12 bases agree with TRBD2. The V and J ends lost 7 bases and 4 bases, in that order; junction bases with no gene match: 3. The CDR3 length is 14 residues. For the CDR3, the DNA is TGTGCCAGCATACTAGCGGGGGGCCCAGATACGCAGTATTTT. Amino acid sequence: CASILAGGPDTQYF.

With respect to this clonotype: A far larger clone is only one base removed, so a read error is likely. The chain has TRBV10-3 and TRBJ2-5, with 7 bases identical to TRBD2. Germline trimming cut 5 bases from V and 5 bases from J; bases unmatched to any gene: 8. This CDR3 has 14 amino acids. CDR1 is ENHRY and CDR2 is SYGVKD in the germline V gene. The CDR3 sequence is CAISYGGRGETQYF. The DNA for the CDR3 is TGTGCCATCAGTTACGGCGGGAGAGGCGAGACCCAGTACTTC.

This clonotype appeared many times. J is TRBJ1-1 and V is TRBV7-2, with TRBD1 matching over 8 bases. The J segment lost 0 bases and the V segment lost 7 bases, leaving 7 bases of the junction unmatched. Germline lookup yields CDR1 SGHTA and CDR2 FQGNSA. CDR3 length: 15 amino acids. This chain's CDR3 is CASILRTGLNTEAFF. CDR3 sequence (DNA): TGTGCCAGCATCCTCAGGACAGGGCTGAACACTGAAGCTTTCTTT.

This clonotype has a single count. A much more abundant neighbour one base away suggests this may be a read error. V and J are TRBV20-1 and TRBJ1-2; unclear D gene. The germline V gene has CDR1 DFQATT and CDR2 SNEGSKA (reference sequence). This CDR3 has 13 amino acids. The CDR3 region has the DNA TGCAGCGTCATCGGTCTAAGGGACTATGGCTACACCTTC. Protein sequence: CSVIGLRDYGYTF.

The chain combines TRBV11-2 with TRBJ2-5; D perhaps matches TRBD1 (5 bases). CDR1 is SGHAT and CDR2 is FQNNGV in the germline V gene. V lost 3 bases to trimming and J lost 7 bases, with 12 bases between them. This CDR3 spans 13 amino acids. The chain's CDR3 is CASSFPGSGTQYF. In DNA form, the CDR3 reads TGTGCCAGCAGCTTCCCAGGGTCCGGGACCCAGTACTTC.

This clonotype occurred many times. This chain links TRBV11-2 with TRBJ2-6, with TRBD2 matching over 10 bases. The CDR3 covers 19 residues. V trimming: 1 base; J trimming: 3 bases; junction bases outside the gene matches: 9. Germline V gives CDR1 SGHAT, CDR2 FQNNGV. CDR3 sequence (DNA): TGTGCCAGCAGCTTAGTCCAAGCTAGCGGGAGAGGTGGGGCCAACGTCCTGACTTTC. It translates to CASSLVQASGRGGANVLTF.

This clonotype was observed at least ten times. The J gene is TRBJ2-3, the V gene TRBV11-2; possibly TRBD2 for D (6 bases). With 3 bases removed from V and 7 bases from J, the gap between germline ends came to 11 bases. Germline V CDR1 and CDR2: SGHAT, FQNNGV. This CDR3 contains 13 residues. The chain's CDR3 is CASSLPAGYTQYF. The CDR3 DNA sequence: TGTGCCAGCAGCTTGCCAGCGGGCTATACGCAGTATTTT.

This clonotype was observed at least ten times. The chain is built from TRBV6-1 and TRBJ2-7; a possible D gene is TRBD2 (6 bases). This CDR3 contains 12 residues. V lost 6 bases and J 4 bases, leaving 10 bases between the germline ends. Germline assignment: CDR1 MNHNS and CDR2 SASEGT. CDR3 bases: TGTGCCAGCAGCGGGGGTATATACGAGCAGTACTTC. Its protein product is CASSGGIYEQYF.

This clonotype occurred many times. This chain joins TRBV29-1 and TRBJ1-4; D is perhaps TRBD1 (5 bases). The V and J ends lost 4 bases and 8 bases respectively, with 11 bases between them. This CDR3 is built from 12 residues. Germline-derived CDR1 and CDR2 are SQVTM and ANQGSEA. CDR3 protein: CSVGAGREKLFF. As DNA, the CDR3 is TGCAGCGTTGGTGCAGGGAGGGAAAAACTGTTTTTT.

This clonotype came up many times. The J gene is TRBJ1-4, the V gene TRBV14; D possibly corresponds to TRBD1 (6 bases). The CDR3 extends over 17 amino acids. CDR1 and CDR2 from the germline V gene are SGHDN and FVKESK. V lost 5 bases to trimming and J lost 0 bases, with 16 bases between them. DNA of the CDR3: TGTGCCAGCAGCTCAAGGCAGGGGATTGCAACTAATGAAAAACTGTTTTTT. It translates to CASSSRQGIATNEKLFF.

This chain joins TRBV5-6 and TRBJ2-7; D possibly corresponds to TRBD1 (6 bases). Trimming cost V 2 bases and J 6 bases, with 15 bases left between them. The germline V gene encodes CDR1 SGHDT and CDR2 YYEEEE. The CDR3 length is 14 residues. CDR3: CASSLTMDSSEQYF. The CDR3 coding sequence is TGTGCCAGCAGCTTAACTATGGACAGCTCCGAGCAGTACTTC.

This clonotype was counted many times. The rearrangement uses TRBV30 and TRBJ1-3, with D uncertain. The CDR3 is 14 residues long. Germline values: CDR1 GTSNPN, CDR2 SVGIG (reference sequence). V lost 3 bases and J lost 0, with 9 bases in between. The CDR3 DNA sequence: TGTGCCTGGAGACCATCGAGCTCTGGAAACACCATATATTTT. Translated, it gives CAWRPSSSGNTIYF.

This clonotype was recorded at least ten times. The rearrangement joins TRBV7-8 to TRBJ2-5, with D unclear. Trimming stripped 7 bases from V and 4 bases from J, with 16 bases between. The length of the CDR3 is 14 residues. CDR1 is SGHVS and CDR2 is FQNEAQ in the germline V gene. The CDR3 DNA follows: TGTGCCAGCACAGGCAGTCCTTACGGAGAGACCCAGTACTTC. Protein: CASTGSPYGETQYF. Supplemented by reference TRBV7-8 and TRBJ2-5, the full variable domain reads GAGVSQSPRYKVAKRGQDVALRCDPISGHVSLFWYQQALGQGPEFLTYFQNEAQLDKSGLPSDRFFAERPEGSVSTLKIQRTQQEDSAVYLCASTGSPYGETQYFGPGTRLLVL.

Many counts were recorded for this clonotype. This rearrangement joins TRBV12-3 or TRBV12-4 to TRBJ1-1; the D is unclear. The ends were cut back, 0 bases at V and 11 bases at J, with 19 bases in the middle. This CDR3 is 15 amino acids long. CDR3 residues: CASSLARGSTLDAFF. CDR3 DNA sequence: TGTGCCAGCAGTTTAGCGCGCGGCAGCACCCTGGACGCTTTCTTT.

For this clonotype: At one end, the junction sequence differs from germline, possibly due to a read error. This chain uses TRBV19 with TRBJ2-1; D unclear. The CDR3 sequence is 11 residues long. The germline gives CDR1 LNHDA, CDR2 SQIVND (reference sequence). The CDR3 region has the DNA TGTGCCAGTAATATAGGCATAGAGCAGTTCTTC. It translates to CASNIGIEQFF.

The rearrangement joins TRBV11-2 to TRBJ2-2; 11 nucleotides match TRBD1. The CDR3 consists of 17 residues. CDR1 and CDR2 (germline): SGHAT, FQNNGV. The V gene end was trimmed by 5 bases and the J gene end by 7 bases; junction bases not matched to a gene: 12. Here the CDR3 reads CASSLRPGQGVIGELFF. The CDR3 coding sequence is TGTGCCAGCAGCCTCCGGCCGGGACAGGGGGTGATCGGGGAGCTGTTTTTT.